The subject of this entry is one T cell receptor beta chain. Its specificity is unknown. Mouse gene names apply. Read data end 1 residue before the CDR3 end; the end is taken from the germline J gene. Documented time point: mouse harvest day 14 after allogeneic transplant. Mouse grafts combined 10^7 T-cell-depleted bone marrow cells with 10^6 splenic CD5+ T cells. This mouse GVHD model was MHC-mismatched B6 to BALB/c, profiled day 7 or 14. Survey-depth TCRbeta CDR3 sequencing reported V/J genes and productive frequencies. Data came from immunoSEQ multiplex PCR; TCRdb stores just in-frame clones and leaves some out. The sample holds 2,000 or so clones, approximately 46% seen once. These data originate in a study of tissue T cells after allogeneic stem cell transplantation. V was pared by 5 bases and J by 0 bases, with 7 bases between. The CDR3 length is 13 residues. Germline CDR1 and CDR2: SNHLY and FYNGKV (reference sequence).

Study results and caveats: In patients and mice, blood and spleen missed much of tissue repertoire.

The sequenced sample consisted of lymph node tissue. This chain joins TRBV3 and TRBJ1-1; possibly TRBD1 for D (5 bases). The TCR originated in a female BALB/c mouse given C57BL/6 T cells with graft-versus-host disease after an allogeneic hematopoietic cell transplant. CDR3 loop: CASSQTANTEVFF. The sequenced CDR3 bases are TGTGCCAGCAGCCAGACAGCAAACACAGAAGTCTTC.